A single sample gave rise to the 30 T cell receptor beta chains below, sequenced in a study of OX40 agonist ivuxolimab in advanced cancers. Libraries were made using the immunoSEQ multiplex PCR assay. TCRdb obtained this table from immuneACCESS and retained in-frame rearrangements with V and J assigned. These tables miss some clones; where compared with another copy, unresolved V genes account for less than half of the shortfall, and the remainder is unexplained. The sample data list about 80,000 clones, and more than 90% of these were observed just once. Of the sample, more than 4% is held by the ten largest clones. The input for sequencing was CD4+ or CD8+ T cells sorted from blood, taken in a trial of the OX40 agonist ivuxolimab. These receptors were taken from an adult with an advanced solid tumor such as melanoma, head and neck, liver or kidney cancer.

The rearrangement uses TRBV6-1 and TRBJ1-5; D is uncertain. This CDR3 has 13 amino acids. V was trimmed by 4 bases and J by 4 bases, leaving 8 bases between them. In germline, CDR1 is MNHNS, CDR2 SASEGT. The CDR3 region has the DNA TGTGCCAGCAGTGTGGGCCTAAATCAGCCCCAGCATTTT. This codes for CASSVGLNQPQHF.

This clone occurred once. The V and J genes are TRBV11-3 and TRBJ1-1; D uncertain. Germline V lookup: CDR1 SGHNT, CDR2 YENEEA. Trimming removed 5 bases from V and 4 bases from J, with 14 bases in between. The CDR3 is 14 amino acids. CDR3 DNA: TGTGCCAGCAGCCCCCGGGAGGGAGGCACTGAAGCTTTCTTT. Protein sequence: CASSPREGGTEAFF.

This chain links TRBV5-5 with TRBJ1-1; 7 bases line up with TRBD1. From germline, CDR1 is SGHKS and CDR2 YYEKEE (reference sequence). The J segment lost 5 bases and the V segment lost 0 bases, leaving 10 bases of the junction unmatched. The CDR3 length is 16 residues. For the CDR3, the DNA is TGTGCCAGCAGCTTGGCACAGGGGAGGGTTGAAACTGAAGCTTTCTTT. Its protein product is CASSLAQGRVETEAFF.

The chain employs TRBV19 and TRBJ1-2; D unresolved. V was trimmed by 4 bases and J by 4 bases, leaving 4 bases between them. This CDR3 region has 11 residues. Germline V gene sequence: CDR1 LNHDA, CDR2 SQIVND (reference sequence). This CDR3 reads CASSTPYGYTF. DNA of the CDR3: TGTGCCAGTAGTACCCCCTATGGCTACACCTTC.

The gene calls are TRBV7-6 and TRBJ2-3, with 8 nucleotides matching TRBD1. CDR1 and CDR2 (germline): SGHVS, FNYEAQ. This CDR3 comprises 18 residues. J gave up 3 bases and V 1 base, and 12 bases lay outside the gene matches. In DNA form, the CDR3 reads TGTGCCAGCAGCTTAGGATCAGGGGGCCTGAGAGCAACAGATACGCAGTATTTT. This codes for CASSLGSGGLRATDTQYF.

This clone was observed a few times. The chain carries TRBV5-1 and TRBJ2-2, with 9 bases lining up with TRBD2. V dropped 7 bases and J dropped 6; count of bases not matched to a gene: 7. CDR3 size: 14 residues. Germline CDR1 reads SGHRS; CDR2 reads YFSETQ. As DNA, the CDR3 is TGCGCCAGCTTTACGACTAGCGGCGCCGGGGAGCTGTTTTTT. Amino acids: CASFTTSGAGELFF.

The chain couples TRBV28 to TRBJ1-5; 8 bases line up with TRBD1. Germline V gives CDR1 MDHEN, CDR2 SYDVKM. J gave up 6 bases and V 2 bases, and 9 bases lay outside the gene matches. CDR3 length equals 16 residues. The chain's CDR3 is CASSLGQGGFGQPQHF. DNA of the CDR3: TGTGCCAGCAGTTTAGGACAGGGCGGTTTCGGTCAGCCCCAGCATTTT.

The chain uses TRBV9 and TRBJ2-7, with TRBD1 matching 8 bases. This CDR3 has 14 residues. Per germline, CDR1 SGDLS and CDR2 YYNGEE. The ends lost 0 bases at V and 3 bases at J; junction bases unmatched: 2. CDR3 DNA sequence: TGTGCCAGCAGCGTAGGACAGGGGTTCTACGAGCAGTACTTC. It is translated as CASSVGQGFYEQYF.

This rearrangement joins TRBV29-1 to TRBJ2-3; no firm D call. V lost 2 bases, J lost 0 bases, and 6 bases lay in between. This CDR3 is built from 13 residues. Germline V gene data show CDR1 as SQVTM and CDR2 as ANQGSEA. CDR3 region: CSVELFSTDTQYF. The DNA of the CDR3 is TGCAGCGTTGAATTGTTTAGCACAGATACGCAGTATTTT.

V gene TRBV20-1 combines with J gene TRBJ1-1; no clear D gene. V shed 5 bases and J shed 2 bases, with 6 bases lying between them. Germline-derived CDR1 and CDR2 are DFQATT and SNEGSKA (reference sequence). The CDR3 runs 11 residues. As DNA, the CDR3 is TGCAGTGCTTCAGGAAACACTGAAGCTTTCTTT. It yields the protein CSASGNTEAFF.

The genes are TRBV27 and TRBJ1-4; D remains unclear. Deletions cut 4 bases from V and 7 bases from J, with 16 bases between. The CDR3 has 15 residues. Germline assignment: CDR1 MNHEY and CDR2 SMNVEV (reference sequence). The CDR3 nucleotides read TGTGCCAGCAGTTCCCAGTTCTCCTATCGTGAAAAACTGTTTTTT. This gives the protein CASSSQFSYREKLFF.

The chain recombines TRBV6-5 with TRBJ1-3; D gene ambiguous. The germline V gene encodes CDR1 MNHEY and CDR2 SVGAGI. V was pared by 8 bases and J by 0 bases, with 5 bases between. This CDR3 has 12 residues. CDR3 in DNA: TGTGCCAGCCACAGCTCTGGAAACACCATATATTTT. Protein product: CASHSSGNTIYF.

CDR3 in DNA: TGCGCCAGCAGCGCACCGGGACAGGGGTCGGTTGAAGCTTTCTTT. Protein sequence: CASSAPGQGSVEAFF. The chain uses TRBV5-1 and TRBJ1-1, with 10 nucleotides matching TRBD1. Trimming took 4 bases from V and 7 from J; bases not matched to a gene: 10. Germline CDR1 is SGHRS and CDR2 is YFSETQ. This CDR3 is built from 15 residues.

The V and J genes are TRBV7-9 and TRBJ2-3; D unclear. The CDR3 sequence is 16 residues long. Germline-derived CDR1 and CDR2 are SEHNR and FQNEAQ (reference sequence). The V gene lost 5 bases and the J gene lost 0 bases, with 15 bases spanning the gap. CDR3: CASSPLNGHSTDTQYF. In nucleotides, the CDR3 is TGTGCCAGCAGCCCTCTAAACGGGCATAGCACAGATACGCAGTATTTT.

Concerning this clone: One end of the junction fails to match germline, which may point to a read error. The J gene is TRBJ2-4, the V gene TRBV11-2; 11 nucleotides align to TRBD2. Germline V gives CDR1 SGHAT, CDR2 FQNNGV. CDR3 length: 15 residues. CDR3 nucleotide sequence: TGTGCCAGCAGCTTAATGAGAGTAGCGGGAGGGCCTTTTGACTTC. The encoded protein is CASSLMRVAGGPFDF.

The V call is TRBV28, the J call TRBJ2-7, with 11 nucleotides matching TRBD1. The CDR3 sequence is 15 residues long. J gave up 1 base and V 6 bases, and 5 bases lay outside the gene matches. From germline, CDR1 is MDHEN and CDR2 SYDVKM. CDR3: CASRRGQGVSYEQYF. In nucleotides, the CDR3 is TGTGCCAGCAGGCGGGGACAGGGGGTTTCCTACGAGCAGTACTTC.

The chain joins TRBV28 to TRBJ2-2; TRBD2 matches 7 bases. V dropped 10 bases and J dropped 6; count of bases not matched to a gene: 5. The CDR3 spans 12 residues. CDR1 is MDHEN and CDR2 is SYDVKM in the germline V gene. CDR3 nucleotides: TGTGCCACAATCGGGAGGCCCGGGGAGCTGTTTTTT. Protein sequence: CATIGRPGELFF.

The sample holds a few counts of this clone. The V call is TRBV7-2, the J call TRBJ2-4; D unclear. The CDR3 consists of 12 residues. Trimming took 5 bases from V and 8 from J, leaving 10 bases between them. Germline V lookup: CDR1 SGHTA, CDR2 FQGNSA. The CDR3 region has the DNA TGTGCCAGCAGCATCCGGACGGACATTCAGTACTTC. Residues: CASSIRTDIQYF.

V is TRBV2 and J is TRBJ1-1, with D perhaps TRBD1 (5 bases). The CDR3 is made up of 12 amino acids. Germline V gene data show CDR1 as SNHLY and CDR2 as FYNNEI. V was trimmed by 6 bases and J by 5 bases, leaving 10 bases between them. CDR3 sequence reads: CASRGQGTEAFF. CDR3 nucleotides: TGTGCCAGCAGGGGGCAGGGAACTGAAGCTTTCTTT.

The chain carries TRBV28 and TRBJ2-7; D tentatively fits TRBD1 or TRBD2 (5 bases each). The V and J ends lost 5 bases and 4 bases respectively, with 15 bases between them. Looked up from germline, CDR1 is MDHEN and CDR2 is SYDVKM. This CDR3 contains 14 residues. CDR3 in DNA: TGTGCCAGCAGTAGAGACAGAGGGAATTACGAGCAGTACTTC. Translated, it gives CASSRDRGNYEQYF.

This chain joins TRBV11-3 and TRBJ2-3, with a possible D match to TRBD2 (5 bases). Germline lookup yields CDR1 SGHNT and CDR2 YENEEA. V was shortened by 0 bases and J by 5 bases, with 9 bases between the two germline ends. This CDR3 has 14 residues. In DNA form, the CDR3 reads TGTGCCAGCAGCTTAGATACAAGCGGAGATACGCAGTATTTT. Its translation is CASSLDTSGDTQYF. Full variable domain (remainder filled in from reference TRBV11-3 and TRBJ2-3): EAGVVQSPRYKIIEKKQPVAFWCNPISGHNTLYWYLQNLGQGPELLIRYENEEAVDDSQLPKDRFSAERLKGVDSTLKIQPAELGDSAVYLCASSLDTSGDTQYFGPGTRLTVL.

This rearrangement joins TRBV7-9 to TRBJ1-4, with 11 bases fitting TRBD1. In germline, CDR1 is SEHNR, CDR2 FQNEAQ (reference sequence). This CDR3 spans 18 amino acids. Trimming cost V 5 bases and J 3 bases; bases outside gene matches: 11. This CDR3 reads CASSIGQGAGRANEKLFF. The CDR3 DNA reads as TGTGCCAGCAGCATTGGACAGGGGGCCGGCCGGGCTAATGAAAAACTGTTTTTT.

This clone was counted between two and nine times. This chain links TRBV2 with TRBJ2-1; D is perhaps TRBD1 or TRBD2 (5 bases each). Trimming stripped 8 bases from V and 7 bases from J, with 9 bases between. The CDR3 is 11 residues long. The germline V gene encodes CDR1 SNHLY and CDR2 FYNNEI. DNA of the CDR3: TGTGCCAGCGGGGGAGTGAATGAGCAGTTCTTC. Amino acids: CASGGVNEQFF. Together with reference TRBV2 and TRBJ2-1, the CDR3 gives the full variable domain: EPEVTQTPSHQVTQMGQEVILRCVPISNHLYFYWYRQILGQKVEFLVSFYNNEISEKSEIFDDQFSVERPDGSNFTLKIRSTKLEDSAMYFCASGGVNEQFFGPGTRLTVL.

This chain links TRBV28 with TRBJ2-7; 8 bases fit TRBD1. After removal of 5 bases from V and 13 bases from J, the junction contained 4 bases not matched to a gene. The germline CDR1 and CDR2 sequences are MDHEN and SYDVKM. The CDR3 consists of 10 residues. CDR3 amino acids: CASSGQGFYF. CDR3 DNA sequence: TGTGCCAGCAGTGGACAGGGTTTTTACTTC.

The chain combines TRBV25-1 with TRBJ2-7; 7 bases map to TRBD2. Germline assignment: CDR1 MGHDK and CDR2 SYGVNS. V lost 8 bases to trimming and J lost 1 base; unmatched junction nucleotides: 11. This CDR3 is 15 amino acids long. The CDR3 coding sequence is TGTGCCAGCTTAAGGGCGGGAGCCTCGTCCTACGAGCAGTACTTC. This translates into CASLRAGASSYEQYF.

The chain recombines TRBV6-6 with TRBJ2-7; 7 bases are a match to TRBD2. Looked up from germline, CDR1 is MNHNY and CDR2 is SVGAGI (reference sequence). Trimming took 8 bases from V and 6 from J; bases not matched to a gene: 10. The CDR3 covers 13 residues. In nucleotides, the CDR3 is TGTGCCAGCGTTTACGGGGGGTGGGGCGAGCAGTACTTC. Its translation: CASVYGGWGEQYF.

This chain joins TRBV18 and TRBJ1-4; possible D gene TRBD1, 6 bases. Trimming pared 8 bases from V and 12 bases from J, leaving 16 bases between. The CDR3 length is 12 residues. The germline gives CDR1 KGHSH, CDR2 LQKENI. The CDR3 DNA is TGTGCCAGCACCGGGGGGCCCTTTGAACTGTTTTTT. It translates to CASTGGPFELFF.

This clone was picked up one time. V and J are TRBV7-3 and TRBJ2-2, with 10 bases identical to TRBD2. The J segment lost 2 bases and the V segment lost 5 bases, leaving 5 bases of the junction unmatched. The CDR3 is 16 amino acids. Germline V gives CDR1 SGHTA, CDR2 FQGTGA. CDR3 loop: CASSPLAGSNTGELFF. Written as DNA, the CDR3 is TGTGCCAGCAGCCCACTAGCGGGAAGCAACACCGGGGAGCTGTTTTTT.

This rearrangement joins TRBV28 to TRBJ2-7, with 9 bases aligning to TRBD2. V lost 5 bases and J lost 0; bases outside the gene matches: 5. Looked up from germline, CDR1 is MDHEN and CDR2 is SYDVKM. The CDR3 extends over 15 amino acids. CDR3 region: CASSILAGSSYEQYF. In nucleotides, the CDR3 is TGTGCCAGCAGTATTCTAGCGGGGAGCTCCTACGAGCAGTACTTC.

The count of this clone is one. The chain carries TRBV19 and TRBJ1-2; 8 bases fit TRBD1. V shed 3 bases, J shed 4 bases, and the junction held 7 bases outside the gene matches. CDR3 size: 15 residues. CDR1 and CDR2 (germline): LNHDA, SQIVND (reference sequence). The CDR3: CASSILDRDGYGYTF. The CDR3 nucleotides read TGTGCCAGTAGTATCCTGGACAGGGACGGCTATGGCTACACCTTC.